This TCR beta chain was profiled in a study of T cells in Graves' hyperthyroidism and ophthalmopathy. Study-level points and caveats: The model made its ophthalmopathy prediction, and onset followed a median roughly 6.5 months later.

Germline V CDR1 and CDR2: MNHNS, SASEGT. Trimming removed 7 bases from V and 8 bases from J, with 21 bases in between. The CDR3 runs to 15 residues. This clonotype was detected ten times or more. Its cognate antigen is unknown. Stable Graves' hyperthyroidism meant no ophthalmopathy progression within 18 months. Patients aged 18 to 65 had newly diagnosed hyperthyroidism of under 2 months' duration. Exclusion of a patient resulted from uncontrolled infection, other autoimmune disease, pregnancy or lactation. TCR beta CDR3 sequences were amplified from RNA transcripts. The primer set for the first-round RT-PCR of the TCR CDR3 was HTBI. MiXCR, applied by TCRdb to the multiplex PCR reads, yields one record per CDR3 protein. The sample records 350,000 to 500,000 distinct CDR3 sequences, around 15% being singletons.

The sequencing input was blood. This clonotype was obtained from a woman aged 18-29 years with Graves' hyperthyroidism. The V and J genes are TRBV6-1 and TRBJ2-1; tentatively, D is TRBD2 (6 bases). The CDR3 bases are TGTGCCAGCAATCCAGGCAGGGACTGGTGGGATGAGCAGTTCTTC. Translation gives CASNPGRDWWDEQFF.